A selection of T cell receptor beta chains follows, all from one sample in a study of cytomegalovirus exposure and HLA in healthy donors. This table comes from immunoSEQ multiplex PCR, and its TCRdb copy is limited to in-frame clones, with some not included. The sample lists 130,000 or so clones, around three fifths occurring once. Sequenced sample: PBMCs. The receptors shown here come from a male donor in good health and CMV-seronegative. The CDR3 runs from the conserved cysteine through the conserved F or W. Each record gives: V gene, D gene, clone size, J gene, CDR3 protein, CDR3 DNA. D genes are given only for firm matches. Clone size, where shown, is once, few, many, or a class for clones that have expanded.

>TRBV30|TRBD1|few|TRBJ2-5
CAWTRGRSGGRETQYF
TGTGCCTGGACTAGGGGGCGGTCAGGGGGTCGGGAGACCCAGTACTTC
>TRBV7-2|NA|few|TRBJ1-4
CASSLNQVGEKLFF
TGTGCCAGCAGCTTAAATCAGGTTGGGGAAAAACTGTTTTTT
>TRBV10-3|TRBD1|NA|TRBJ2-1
CATTVTGAGFDEQFF
TGTGCCACCACGGTGACAGGGGCAGGATTCGATGAGCAGTTCTTC
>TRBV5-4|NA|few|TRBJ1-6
CASRQAGPLATSPLHF
TGTGCCAGCCGACAGGCCGGACCCTTGGCCACTTCACCCCTCCACTTT
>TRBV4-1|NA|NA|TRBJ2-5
CASKAAGGQETQYF
TGCGCCAGCAAGGCGGCGGGCGGCCAAGAGACCCAGTACTTC
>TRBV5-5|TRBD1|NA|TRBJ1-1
CASSQQGGNTEAFF
TGTGCCAGCAGCCAACAGGGGGGGAACACTGAAGCTTTCTTT
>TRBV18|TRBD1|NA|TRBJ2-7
CASSPTSGTGSYEQYF
TGTGCCAGCTCACCTACCTCCGGGACAGGATCCTACGAGCAGTACTTC
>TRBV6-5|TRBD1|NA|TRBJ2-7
CASSSDDRGYEQYF
TGTGCCAGCAGCTCTGACGACAGGGGCTACGAGCAGTACTTC
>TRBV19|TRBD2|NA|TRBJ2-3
CASTSGGLDSDTQYF
TGTGCCAGTACTTCCGGGGGGTTAGATTCAGATACGCAGTATTTT
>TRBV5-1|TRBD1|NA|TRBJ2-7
CASSPGQGRSYEQYF
TGCGCCAGCAGCCCCGGACAGGGGAGAAGCTACGAGCAGTACTTC
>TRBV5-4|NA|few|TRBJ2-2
CASSLGGMASTGELFF
TGTGCCAGCAGCTTGGGAGGAATGGCTAGCACCGGGGAGCTGTTTTTT
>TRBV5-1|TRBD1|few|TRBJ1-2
CASSSVSGQGYYGYTF
TGCGCCAGCAGCTCTGTCTCGGGACAGGGGTACTATGGCTACACCTTC
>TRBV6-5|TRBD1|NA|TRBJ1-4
CASRPQGVYEKLFF
TGTGCCAGCAGACCCCAGGGGGTATATGAAAAACTGTTTTTT
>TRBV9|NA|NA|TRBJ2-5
CASSLRSSETQYF
TGTGCCAGCAGCTTACGGTCCTCAGAGACCCAGTACTTC
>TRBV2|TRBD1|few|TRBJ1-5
CASRRQGLGQPQHF
TGTGCCAGCAGAAGACAGGGGCTCGGGCAGCCCCAGCATTTT
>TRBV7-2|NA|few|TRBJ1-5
CASSQTGLGNQPQHF
TGTGCCAGCAGCCAAACAGGGTTGGGCAATCAGCCCCAGCATTTT
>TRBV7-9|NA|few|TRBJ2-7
CASSSREPTHDEQYF
TGTGCCAGCAGCTCCCGGGAACCAACTCACGACGAGCAGTACTTC
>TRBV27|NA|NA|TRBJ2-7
CASSLIYPPGSSEQYF
TGTGCCAGCAGTTTAATCTACCCCCCAGGGTCTAGCGAGCAGTACTTC
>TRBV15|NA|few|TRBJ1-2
CATSRDLSGSRNYGYTF
TGTGCCACCAGCAGAGATCTCAGTGGCAGTCGAAACTATGGCTACACCTTC
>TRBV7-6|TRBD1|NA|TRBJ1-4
CASSLGDREMVWEKLFF
TGTGCCAGCAGCTTAGGAGACAGGGAGATGGTTTGGGAAAAACTGTTTTTT
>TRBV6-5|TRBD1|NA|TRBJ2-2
CASSRQGRNTGELFF
TGTGCCAGCAGTAGACAGGGGAGGAACACCGGGGAGCTGTTTTTT
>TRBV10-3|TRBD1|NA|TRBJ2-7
CAISGPGQSYEQYF
TGTGCCATCAGTGGCCCGGGACAGTCCTACGAGCAGTACTTC